One T cell receptor (beta chain) is described in this entry. These data originate in a study of blood T cell repertoires in COVID-19. As for the study in general: Sites in the United States, Italy and Spain provided acute and convalescent COVID-19 samples.

Here immunoSEQ multiplex PCR was the method, and the copy in TCRdb shows in-frame clones only, minus some. The data contain roughly 52,000 clones, approximately 89% of them singletons. Germline CDR1 LGHDT, CDR2 YNNKEL (reference sequence). The CDR3 spans 12 residues. Trimming stripped 6 bases from V and 6 bases from J, with 8 bases between. V usage is TRBV3-1 (or the pseudogene TRBV3-2) and J usage is TRBJ2-2; a weak D match, TRBD2 (6 bases). The TCR originated in a woman of 80 years or more with acute or convalescent COVID-19. What was sequenced was peripheral blood. CDR3 sequence (DNA): TGTGCCAGCAGTTCGGGGGCCGGGGAGCTGTTTTTT. As protein: CASSSGAGELFF.